A single sample gave rise to the 32 T cell receptor beta chains below, sequenced in a study of T-cell reconstitution after alpha-beta-depleted transplantation in children. The TCRbeta library was prepared with unique molecular identifiers. TCRdb independently ran MiXCR on the PCR reads; one entry per CDR3 protein. This sample carries approximately 350,000 distinct CDR3 sequences, about an eighth of them seen once, and the ten largest clones take about 4%. The material was PBMCs, obtained from the stem cell graft. The receptors derive from a human donor who donated a stem cell graft to a child with Fanconi anemia.

This clonotype showed up many times. The rearrangement joins TRBV5-1 to TRBJ2-5, with 8 bases that match TRBD1. The CDR3 is 16 amino acids. CDR1 is SGHRS, CDR2 YFSETQ, per germline. Trimming took 0 bases from V and 2 from J; bases not matched to a gene: 6. In DNA, the CDR3 is TGCGCCAGCAGCTTGGGGCCTGGACAGGGTCAAGAGACCCAGTACTTC. This gives the protein CASSLGPGQGQETQYF.

CDR3 protein: CASSPSPEYGYTF. In DNA form, the CDR3 reads TGTGCCAGCTCACCATCACCCGAATATGGCTACACCTTC. The rearrangement links TRBV18 to TRBJ1-2; D remains unclear. This CDR3 has 13 residues. Germline loops: CDR1 KGHSH, CDR2 LQKENI. V lost 2 bases and J lost 5, with 9 bases in between. Combining the CDR3 with reference TRBV18 and TRBJ1-2 gives the whole variable domain NAGVMQNPRHLVRRRGQEARLRCSPMKGHSHVYWYRQLPEEGLKFMVYLQKENIIDESGMPKERFSAEFPKEGPSILRIQQVVRGDSAAYFCASSPSPEYGYTFGSGTRLTVV.

This clonotype occurred many times. The rearrangement links TRBV29-1 to TRBJ2-3, with D possibly matching TRBD1 (6 bases). Germline V gene lookup returns CDR1 SQVTM and CDR2 ANQGSEA. Trimming pared 4 bases from V and 5 bases from J, leaving 7 bases between. This CDR3 has 11 residues. The CDR3 sequence is CSVGTVDTQYF. The CDR3 DNA sequence: TGCAGCGTTGGGACAGTAGATACGCAGTATTTT.

This clonotype was seen a handful of times. The chain employs TRBV7-6 and TRBJ1-5; possibly TRBD1 for D (6 bases). Trimming removed 5 bases from V and 4 bases from J, with 15 bases in between. This CDR3 spans 15 amino acids. Germline CDR1 SGHVS, CDR2 FNYEAQ. The CDR3 DNA reads as TGTGCCAGCAGCCGCGGGACATACGGGAATCAGCCCCAGCATTTT. This sequence encodes CASSRGTYGNQPQHF.

This clonotype was seen a handful of times. V is TRBV7-9 and J is TRBJ2-7, with 12 bases that match TRBD2. CDR3 length equals 16 residues. Looked up from germline, CDR1 is SEHNR and CDR2 is FQNEAQ (reference sequence). The junction had 5 bases not matched to a gene; V was cut back by 5 bases and J by 0 bases. This chain's CDR3 is CASSNGLAGFSYEQYF. The DNA of the CDR3 is TGTGCCAGCAGCAACGGACTAGCGGGGTTCTCCTACGAGCAGTACTTC.

This clonotype was picked up a small number of times. The chain couples TRBV3-1 to TRBJ1-1; 9 nucleotides agree with TRBD1. V shed 6 bases, J shed 11 bases, and the junction held 16 bases outside the gene matches. Germline loops: CDR1 LGHDT, CDR2 YNNKEL (reference sequence). This CDR3 comprises 15 residues. The CDR3 here is CASSHPTGGISSAFF. CDR3 DNA: TGTGCCAGCAGTCACCCAACAGGGGGCATTAGTTCGGCTTTCTTT.

This clonotype was recorded at least ten times. The chain combines TRBV12-3 or TRBV12-4 with TRBJ1-2, with D perhaps TRBD1 (6 bases). V was clipped by 6 bases and J by 4 bases, with 15 bases between them. The CDR3 sequence is 14 residues long. DNA for the CDR3: TGTGCCAGCAGCCTTGCCACAGGGACCTATGGCTACACCTTC. Encoded protein: CASSLATGTYGYTF.

This rearrangement joins TRBV20-1 to TRBJ2-7; D may be TRBD1 or TRBD2 (6 bases each). This CDR3 has 15 amino acids. From germline, CDR1 is DFQATT and CDR2 SNEGSKA (reference sequence). Trimming took 6 bases from V and 4 from J, leaving 22 bases between them. CDR3 nucleotides: TGCAGTGCCAGGGGTCACGGGGGATTGTTGTACGAGCAGTACTTC. Translated: CSARGHGGLLYEQYF.

Only a few counts were recorded for this clonotype. The V call is TRBV12-3 or TRBV12-4, the J call TRBJ2-2; D remains ambiguous. The CDR3 has 15 amino acids. V was trimmed by 2 bases and J by 0 bases, leaving 7 bases between them. The CDR3 region is CASSLYQANTGELFF. CDR3 sequence (DNA): TGTGCCAGCAGTTTATATCAGGCGAACACCGGGGAGCTGTTTTTT.

This clonotype was observed a handful of times. This chain uses TRBV28 with TRBJ2-5, with 7 bases aligning to TRBD2. This CDR3 contains 16 residues. J lost 0 bases, V lost 6 bases, and 10 bases had no gene match. CDR1 is MDHEN, CDR2 SYDVKM, per germline. CDR3: CASSTSGDVYQETQYF. DNA of the CDR3: TGTGCCAGCAGCACGAGCGGGGATGTGTACCAAGAGACCCAGTACTTC.

This clonotype was seen a handful of times. The chain recombines TRBV28 with TRBJ1-1; no reliable D call. Trimming cost V 3 bases and J 7 bases, with 12 bases left between them. Germline V gene sequence: CDR1 MDHEN, CDR2 SYDVKM. The CDR3 has 13 residues. The CDR3 loop is CASSLLRSYEAFF. The CDR3, as DNA: TGTGCCAGCAGTTTGCTTCGAAGTTATGAAGCTTTCTTT.

The gene calls are TRBV20-1 and TRBJ2-7, with 8 positions matching TRBD1. The ends lost 1 base at V and 6 bases at J; junction bases unmatched: 8. Per the germline V gene, CDR1 is DFQATT and CDR2 is SNEGSKA (reference sequence). The CDR3 totals 14 residues. The CDR3 DNA follows: TGCAGTGCTAGAGTGTTCGACAGGGGTGGCGAGCAGTACGTC. Its translation: CSARVFDRGGEQYV.

This clonotype has ten or more counts. The rearrangement links TRBV10-3 to TRBJ2-1; the D is unclear. Germline values: CDR1 ENHRY, CDR2 SYGVKD. Trimming left V 5 bases short and J 4 bases short, with 12 bases between. The length of the CDR3 is 14 residues. The CDR3 sequence is CAISPSVSYNEQFF. The CDR3 DNA is TGTGCCATCAGTCCCTCGGTGAGTTACAATGAGCAGTTCTTC.

This clonotype turned up a few times. This chain links TRBV9 with TRBJ2-7, with 9 bases that match TRBD1. With 6 bases clipped from V and 3 bases from J, the junction kept 4 bases outside the gene matches. Germline V lookup: CDR1 SGDLS, CDR2 YYNGEE. CDR3 size: 13 residues. CDR3 sequence reads: CASNGTGHYEQYF. CDR3 nucleotides: TGTGCCAGCAACGGGACAGGGCACTACGAGCAGTACTTC.

Ten or more counts support this clonotype. V usage is TRBV7-9 and J usage is TRBJ1-2; D gene ambiguous. This CDR3 spans 17 amino acids. V was trimmed by 5 bases and J by 0 bases, leaving 19 bases between them. From germline, CDR1 is SEHNR and CDR2 FQNEAQ (reference sequence). The CDR3 DNA reads TGTGCCAGCAGCCCTCGACGGACGGTTCCAGCTAACTATGGCTACACCTTC. Its protein is CASSPRRTVPANYGYTF.

The rearrangement links TRBV20-1 to TRBJ2-3; 10 bases fit TRBD2. V dropped 0 bases and J dropped 5; count of bases not matched to a gene: 8. CDR1 and CDR2 from the germline V gene are DFQATT and SNEGSKA (reference sequence). The CDR3 consists of 16 residues. CDR3 sequence reads: CSARDPSSGGGDTQYF. The CDR3 DNA follows: TGCAGTGCTAGAGATCCATCTAGCGGGGGCGGAGATACGCAGTATTTT.

This clonotype was counted a few times. The gene calls are TRBV19 and TRBJ2-2; D not certain. Germline CDR1 reads LNHDA; CDR2 reads SQIVND (reference sequence). V was trimmed by 7 bases and J by 0 bases, leaving 6 bases between them. This CDR3 has 13 amino acids. CDR3 sequence (DNA): TGTGCCAGTATTGTTCCGAACACCGGGGAGCTGTTTTTT. As protein: CASIVPNTGELFF. The full variable domain, its missing parts supplied by reference TRBV19 and TRBJ2-2, is DGGITQSPKYLFRKEGQNVTLSCEQNLNHDAMYWYRQDPGQGLRLIYYSQIVNDFQKGDIAEGYSVSREKKESFPLTVTSAQKNPTAFYLCASIVPNTGELFFGEGSRLTVL.

This clonotype showed up many times. This rearrangement joins TRBV9 to TRBJ2-2, with TRBD1 identical over 9 bases. Germline CDR1 SGDLS, CDR2 YYNGEE. V shed 3 bases, J shed 3 bases, and the junction held 6 bases outside the gene matches. The CDR3 totals 16 residues. CDR3 sequence (DNA): TGTGCCAGCAGCGGGTACAGGGGGCCGGACACCGGGGAGCTGTTTTTT. Translated: CASSGYRGPDTGELFF.

This rearrangement joins TRBV9 to TRBJ2-1; 8 bases map to TRBD1. CDR3 length: 15 residues. The trim removed 7 bases at V and 7 bases at J, leaving 13 bases unmatched. The V gene's germline CDR1 is SGDLS and CDR2 YYNGEE. CDR3 region: CASGRSGQGANEQFF. The CDR3 DNA reads as TGTGCCAGCGGAAGGAGCGGGCAGGGGGCTAATGAGCAGTTCTTC.

Notes on this clonotype: Just one base apart from a much larger clone, this may be a read error. The V call is TRBV20-1, the J call TRBJ2-1; tentatively, D is TRBD1 or TRBD2 (5 bases each). Germline V gives CDR1 DFQATT, CDR2 SNEGSKA (reference sequence). The CDR3 spans 14 residues. This CDR3 reads CCAPVGTGHNEQFF. CDR3 coding DNA: TGCTGTGCCCCCGTGGGGACGGGGCATAATGAGCAGTTCTTC.

This clonotype was detected ten times or more. V gene TRBV20-1 combines with J gene TRBJ2-1; D assignment may be TRBD1 or TRBD2 (5 bases each). Between the trimmed V and J ends, which lost 6 bases and 10 bases, there was a span of 22 bases. Germline CDR1 is DFQATT and CDR2 is SNEGSKA (reference sequence). The CDR3 covers 14 residues. This CDR3 reads CSANRDGPGEEQFF. The DNA of the CDR3 is TGCAGTGCCAACCGGGACGGGCCTGGTGAGGAGCAGTTCTTC.

This clonotype was counted ten times or more. The chain couples TRBV5-1 to TRBJ2-2; D is ambiguous. The CDR3 runs to 15 residues. V was shortened by 0 bases and J by 1 base, with 7 bases between the two germline ends. The germline V gene encodes CDR1 SGHRS and CDR2 YFSETQ. The CDR3 nucleotides read TGCGCCAGCAGCTTGGACCGAATGAACACCGGGGAGCTGTTTTTT. Residues: CASSLDRMNTGELFF.

This clonotype was detected a few times. The chain links TRBV12-3 or TRBV12-4 to TRBJ1-2, with D perhaps TRBD1 (5 bases). The CDR3 contains 16 residues. Trimming stripped 6 bases from V and 6 bases from J, with 23 bases between. The CDR3, as DNA: TGTGCCAGCAGCCGATTTGACAGTGATCTGAGGAATGGCTACACCTTC. Residues: CASSRFDSDLRNGYTF.

This clonotype was seen a handful of times. The chain links TRBV20-1 to TRBJ1-5; no reliable D call. Germline CDR1 and CDR2: DFQATT and SNEGSKA (reference sequence). V was clipped by 3 bases and J by 5 bases, with 8 bases between them. CDR3 length equals 12 residues. CDR3 amino acids: CSARSRDQPQHF. The CDR3, as DNA: TGCAGTGCTAGGTCGCGGGATCAGCCCCAGCATTTT.

The rearrangement uses TRBV12-3 or TRBV12-4 and TRBJ2-1; 11 nucleotides align to TRBD2. This CDR3 has 13 amino acids. J gave up 14 bases and V 6 bases, and 9 bases lay outside the gene matches. The CDR3 nucleotides are TGTGCCAGCAGCTTGACTAGCGGGGTTGATAAGTTCTTC. Protein product: CASSLTSGVDKFF.

This clonotype has at least ten counts. V usage is TRBV11-2 and J usage is TRBJ1-2; tentatively, D is TRBD1 (6 bases). V was pared by 1 base and J by 0 bases, with 12 bases between. This CDR3 is 16 amino acids long. CDR1 and CDR2 (germline): SGHAT, FQNNGV. CDR3 coding DNA: TGTGCCAGCAGCTTAGCAGGGACACCGACTAACTATGGCTACACCTTC. It yields the protein CASSLAGTPTNYGYTF.

In its sample, this clonotype was seen a few times. The chain is built from TRBV9 and TRBJ1-4; a weak D match, TRBD1 (5 bases). Germline V gives CDR1 SGDLS, CDR2 YYNGEE. V was pared by 4 bases and J by 0 bases, with 13 bases between. The CDR3 covers 16 residues. The CDR3 coding sequence is TGTGCCAGCAGCCCGAGACAGACCCCAACTAATGAAAAACTGTTTTTT. Its protein product is CASSPRQTPTNEKLFF.

The DNA of the CDR3 is TGCAGCGTTGCGAGACCCAACTATGGCTACACCTTC. Protein: CSVARPNYGYTF. This chain connects TRBV29-1 to TRBJ1-2, with no clear D. Trimming cost V 4 bases and J 2 bases, with 8 bases left between them. CDR1 is SQVTM and CDR2 is ANQGSEA in the germline V gene. The CDR3 is made up of 12 amino acids.

The CDR3 DNA reads as TGTGCCAGCAGTCGGACTAGCGGGGGTCCGCCGACGCAGTATTTT. Translating it yields CASSRTSGGPPTQYF. The rearrangement joins TRBV12-3 or TRBV12-4 to TRBJ2-3; 13 nucleotides match TRBD2. This CDR3 region has 15 residues. J gave up 9 bases and V 5 bases, and 8 bases lay outside the gene matches.

V gene TRBV7-2 combines with J gene TRBJ2-1, with D perhaps TRBD2 (7 bases). The ends were cut back, 1 base at V and 2 bases at J, with 15 bases in the middle. The CDR3 spans 17 residues. Germline CDR1 is SGHTA and CDR2 is FQGNSA. The CDR3: CASSLVVRGAAYNEQFF. The CDR3 bases are TGTGCCAGCAGCTTAGTCGTCCGGGGGGCCGCCTACAATGAGCAGTTCTTC. The entire variable domain, with the rest obtained from reference TRBV7-2 and TRBJ2-1, is as follows: GAGVSQSPSNKVTEKGKDVELRCDPISGHTALYWYRQSLGQGLEFLIYFQGNSAPDKSGLPSDRFSAERTGGSVSTLTIQRTQQEDSAVYLCASSLVVRGAAYNEQFFGPGTRLTVL.

This clonotype was seen at least ten times. This chain uses TRBV25-1 with TRBJ2-4; 7 nucleotides align to TRBD1. Unmatched junction bases numbered 3, after V lost 3 bases and J lost 1 base. There are 15 residues in the CDR3. Germline CDR1 and CDR2: MGHDK and SYGVNS. CDR3 sequence: CASSDTGAAKNIQYF. In nucleotides, the CDR3 is TGTGCCAGCAGTGACACAGGGGCGGCCAAAAACATTCAGTACTTC.

The chain links TRBV18 to TRBJ1-6, with D hard to call. CDR1 KGHSH and CDR2 LQKENI come from the germline V gene. The CDR3 is 12 residues long. V was cut by 6 bases and J by 6 bases, with 6 bases left in between. The CDR3 bases are TGTGCCAGCTCCCATCGTAATTCACCCCTCCACTTT. Protein sequence: CASSHRNSPLHF.